This passage covers 9 T cell receptor beta chains from one sample sequenced in a study of T cells in Graves' hyperthyroidism and ophthalmopathy. The TCR beta CDR3 regions underwent amplification using RNA transcripts as the source. In the first-round RT-PCR of the TCR CDR3, the HTBI primer set was used. TCRdb passed the multiplex PCR reads through MiXCR, listing each CDR3 protein once. The table includes approximately 600,000 distinct CDR3 sequences, 14% detected once. The sample was blood. Receptors originate from a woman aged 18-30 years with Graves' ophthalmopathy.

This clonotype appeared many times. The chain carries TRBV13 and TRBJ2-5; 9 bases line up with TRBD2. The junction had 3 bases not matched to a gene; V was cut back by 1 base and J by 3 bases. Per germline, CDR1 PRHDT and CDR2 FYEKMQ (reference sequence). The CDR3 covers 15 residues. CDR3 bases: TGTGCCAGCAGCTTAGAGGTAGCGGGAGAAGAGACCCAGTACTTC. This codes for CASSLEVAGEETQYF.

This clonotype appeared a single time. The chain uses TRBV6-1 and TRBJ2-7; D may be TRBD2 (6 bases). V lost 7 bases and J 1 base, leaving 14 bases between the germline ends. This CDR3 comprises 14 residues. Germline CDR1 is MNHNS and CDR2 is SASEGT. The CDR3: CASTRGAGSYEQYF. Here the CDR3 DNA reads TGTGCCAGCACGAGGGGCGCGGGGTCCTACGAGCAGTACTTC.

V and J are TRBV18 and TRBJ2-7; possibly TRBD1 or TRBD2 for D (5 bases each). V lost 3 bases, J lost 2 bases, and 14 bases lay in between. Germline CDR1 and CDR2: KGHSH and LQKENI. CDR3 length: 15 residues. The CDR3 bases are TGTGCCAGCTCACCCCCGGGACGGGAAACCTACGAGCAGTACTTC. Translated: CASSPPGRETYEQYF.

This clonotype was detected a few times. The rearrangement links TRBV5-5 to TRBJ2-7; the match to TRBD2 covers 8 bases. After removal of 6 bases from V and 5 bases from J, the junction contained 10 bases not matched to a gene. Per germline, CDR1 SGHKS and CDR2 YYEKEE (reference sequence). CDR3 length: 14 residues. CDR3 nucleotides: TGTGCCAGCACCCCCACCGGGGGGGCCCACGAGCAGTACTTC. Translation gives CASTPTGGAHEQYF.

CDR3 sequence: CASSSPLGLRDGYTF. CDR3 nucleotides: TGTGCCAGCAGCTCCCCCTTGGGTCTAAGGGATGGCTACACCTTC. J is TRBJ1-2 and V is TRBV9; D not resolved. The germline CDR1 and CDR2 sequences are SGDLS and YYNGEE. The V gene lost 4 bases and the J gene lost 6 bases, with 19 bases spanning the gap. The CDR3 has 15 amino acids.

V gene TRBV4-1 combines with J gene TRBJ2-7; D perhaps matches TRBD2 (5 bases). Germline V CDR1 and CDR2: MGHRA, YSYEKL. This CDR3 spans 14 amino acids. V lost 6 bases and J 3 bases, leaving 15 bases between the germline ends. CDR3 bases: TGCGCCAGCAGTCCTCTCCAACGGGGCTACGAGCAGTACTTC. It translates to CASSPLQRGYEQYF.

The chain combines TRBV6-2 or TRBV6-3 with TRBJ2-1; TRBD1 matches 10 bases. The CDR3 has 23 amino acids. Germline CDR1 reads MNHEY; CDR2 reads SVGEGT. Trimming at V came to 2 bases and at J to 4 bases, leaving 26 bases not matched to a gene. CDR3 in amino acids: CASSYPPTASHRTDRGDYNEQFF. The CDR3 nucleotides read TGTGCCAGCAGTTACCCCCCGACGGCCTCTCACCGGACGGACAGGGGGGATTACAATGAGCAGTTCTTC.

The gene calls are TRBV4-3 and TRBJ2-2; 9 nucleotides align to TRBD2. Germline V CDR1 and CDR2: LGHNA, YSLEER. Trimming at V came to 0 bases and at J to 2 bases, leaving 7 bases not matched to a gene. The CDR3 consists of 18 residues. The DNA of the CDR3 is TGCGCCAGCAGCCAAGATCCGGCTAGCGGGACTAACACCGGGGAGCTGTTTTTT. Translation: CASSQDPASGTNTGELFF.

The rearrangement uses TRBV14 and TRBJ2-1; a possible D gene is TRBD2 (6 bases). Trimming left V 5 bases short and J 8 bases short, with 13 bases between. This CDR3 is 13 amino acids long. Germline CDR1 reads SGHDN; CDR2 reads FVKESK. DNA for the CDR3: TGTGCCAGCAGCGGAGGGCCGGGAGATGAGCAGTTCTTC. It codes for CASSGGPGDEQFF.